This TCR beta chain originates from a study of immune cell composition in non-small cell lung cancer. On the study more broadly: Histologic subtype was mainly adenocarcinoma or squamous cell carcinoma. Whole-study results and caveats: No significant correlation existed between pack-years smoked and tumour clonality. Lung adenocarcinomas had lower top 10 clone scores and clonality than squamous tumours.

Template was genomic DNA from frozen, unsorted single-cell suspensions. The assay was immunoSEQ multiplex PCR, and TCRdb's table has in-frame clones only and misses some. The profile covers almost 2,500 clones, with 80% to 90% appearing a single time and roughly 7.7% taken by the ten largest. From germline, CDR1 is LNHNV and CDR2 YYDKDF (reference sequence). Trimming shortened V by 0 bases and J by 3 bases, and 6 bases separated the two germline ends. CDR3 size: 13 residues. Only one count was recorded for this clone. Its target is not known. The sequence was obtained from a human donor with non-small cell lung cancer. Sequences were obtained from lung tumor tissue. This chain joins TRBV15 and TRBJ2-7, with a weak D call TRBD2 (5 bases). The CDR3 loop is CATSREAGYEQYF. CDR3 nucleotides: TGTGCCACCAGCAGAGAGGCGGGCTACGAGCAGTACTTC.